The present T cell receptor (beta chain) was sequenced within a study of T cell responses to AZD1222 COVID-19 vaccine. About the study: Pooling of second doses given at about 4 or about 12 weeks was done. Study findings and constraints: Spike-specific TCR breadth and depth grew following two AZD1222 doses. Researchers report vaccine-associated CD4 TCRs spanning spike, with dominance at 160-218 and 743-854. It was only a handful of AZD1222 recipients who were seropositive at baseline.

Sequencing was performed with immunoSEQ multiplex PCR; in TCRdb, only in-frame clones are kept and a portion is missing. The repertoire holds 90,000 to 150,000 clones, 70% to 90% seen once, with about 3.5% in the top ten. This CDR3 comprises 14 residues. Germline values: CDR1 MDHEN, CDR2 SYDVKM. Between the trimmed V and J ends, which lost 8 bases and 9 bases, there was a span of 20 bases. As to this clone: Its target is not known.

The sequencing here drew on peripheral blood, taken on day 0 of AZD1222 vaccination. The chain is built from TRBV28 and TRBJ2-1, with D possibly called TRBD1 or TRBD2 (6 bases each). This receptor was identified in an adult in good health. CDR3 DNA sequence: TGTGCCAGCCTTCCCTCGTCGGGGGCAGGTGAGCAGTTCTTC. This codes for CASLPSSGAGEQFF.